This T cell receptor (beta chain) was recorded in a study of T cell repertoires in cytomegalovirus infection. The V end was cut by 5 bases, the J end by 6 bases, with 14 bases between. The CDR3 totals 15 residues. Germline CDR1 and CDR2: SGHTA and FQGNSA. TCRdb independently ran MiXCR on the reads; one entry per CDR3 protein. The table lists under 850,000 distinct CDR3 sequences, roughly 30% of them singletons. This clonotype has ten or more counts. Its antigen is not known. The sequenced sample was cultured PBMCs, obtained from culture after CMV antigen stimulation. This rearrangement joins TRBV7-2 to TRBJ1-6, with D unresolved. This clonotype originated in a human donor in good health (CMV status not recorded). Some clones in this sample may be carry-over from other donors' samples. The chain's CDR3 is CASSLAGVGNSPLHF. CDR3 DNA: TGTGCCAGCAGCCTCGCCGGGGTGGGTAATTCACCCCTCCACTTT.